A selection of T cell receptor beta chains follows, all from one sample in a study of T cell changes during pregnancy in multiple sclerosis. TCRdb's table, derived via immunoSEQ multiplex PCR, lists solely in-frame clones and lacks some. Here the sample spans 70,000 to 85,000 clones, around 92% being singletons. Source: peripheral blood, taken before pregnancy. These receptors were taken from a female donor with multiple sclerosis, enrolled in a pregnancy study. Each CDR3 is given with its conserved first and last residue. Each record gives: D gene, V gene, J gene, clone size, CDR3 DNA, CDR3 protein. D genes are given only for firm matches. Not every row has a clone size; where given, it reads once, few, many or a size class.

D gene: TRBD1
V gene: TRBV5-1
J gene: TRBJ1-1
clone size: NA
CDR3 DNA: TGCGCCAGCAGCTTGGACAGGGGCATGAACACTGAAGCTTTCTTT
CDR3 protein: CASSLDRGMNTEAFF

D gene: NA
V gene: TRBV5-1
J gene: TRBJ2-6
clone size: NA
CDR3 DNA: TGCGCCAGCAGCGCAGGCCACTCTGGGGCCAACGTCCTGACTTTC
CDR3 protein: CASSAGHSGANVLTF

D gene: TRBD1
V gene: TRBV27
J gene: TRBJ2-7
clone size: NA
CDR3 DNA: TGTGCCAGCAGCTCGGCAGGGGGCGCATACGAGCAGTACTTC
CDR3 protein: CASSSAGGAYEQYF

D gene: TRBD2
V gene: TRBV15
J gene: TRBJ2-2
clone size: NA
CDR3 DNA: TGTGCCACCAGCAGAGAACTAGCGGGGGGCGGGGAGCTGTTTTTT
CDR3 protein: CATSRELAGGGELFF

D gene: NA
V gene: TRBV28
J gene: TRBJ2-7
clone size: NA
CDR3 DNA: TGTGCCAGCAGTTTGCGGGGAGGATACGAGCAGTACTTC
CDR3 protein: CASSLRGGYEQYF

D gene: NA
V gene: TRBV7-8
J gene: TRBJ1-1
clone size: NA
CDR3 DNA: TGTGCCAGCAGCTTAAAGAGTACTGAAGCTTTCTTT
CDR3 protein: CASSLKSTEAFF

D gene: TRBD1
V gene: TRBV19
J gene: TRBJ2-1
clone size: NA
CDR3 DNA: TGTGCCAGTAGTACCGGACAGGGGGCGGTCTATGAGCAGTTCTTC
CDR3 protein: CASSTGQGAVYEQFF

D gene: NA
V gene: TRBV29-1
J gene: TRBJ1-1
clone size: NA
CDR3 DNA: TGCAGCGCTGGCGTCGGAGGCACTGAAGCTTTCTTT
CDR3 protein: CSAGVGGTEAFF

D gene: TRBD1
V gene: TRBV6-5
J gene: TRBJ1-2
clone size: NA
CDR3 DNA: TGTGCCAGCAGTTACTCGGAGGGGGCGCGTTCCGGCTACACCTTC
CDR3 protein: CASSYSEGARSGYTF

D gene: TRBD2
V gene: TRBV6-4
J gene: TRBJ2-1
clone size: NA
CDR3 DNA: TGTGCCAGCAGTGAGACTAGCGGGGCCTACAATGAGCAGTTCTTC
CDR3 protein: CASSETSGAYNEQFF

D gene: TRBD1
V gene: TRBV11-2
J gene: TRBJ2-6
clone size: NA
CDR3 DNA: TGTGCCAGCAGCACAATCCAGGGGGCTGGGGCCAACGTCCTGACTTTC
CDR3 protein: CASSTIQGAGANVLTF

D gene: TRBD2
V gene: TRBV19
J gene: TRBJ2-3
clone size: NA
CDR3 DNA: TGTGCCAGTAGTATTCTAGCGGAGACCACAGATACGCAGTATTTT
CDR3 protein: CASSILAETTDTQYF

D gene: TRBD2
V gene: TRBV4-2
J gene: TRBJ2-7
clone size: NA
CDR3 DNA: TGTGCCAGCAGCCAAGGGGGACTAGCGGGATACTCCTACGAGCAGTACTTC
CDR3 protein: CASSQGGLAGYSYEQYF

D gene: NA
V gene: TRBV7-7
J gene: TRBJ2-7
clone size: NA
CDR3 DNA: TGTGCTAGCAGCCTAGGGGGGGGCAGTGGATACGAGCAGTACTTC
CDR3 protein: CASSLGGGSGYEQYF

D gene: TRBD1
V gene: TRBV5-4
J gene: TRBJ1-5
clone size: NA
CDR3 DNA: TGTGCCAGCAGCTACTCACCGACAGGGCGGATGAGCAATCAGCCCCAGCATTTT
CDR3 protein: CASSYSPTGRMSNQPQHF

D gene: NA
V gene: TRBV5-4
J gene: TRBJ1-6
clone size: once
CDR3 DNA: TGTGCCAGCAGCTCAGGGTCAGGTGGCTCCTATAATTCACCCCTCCACTTT
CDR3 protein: CASSSGSGGSYNSPLHF

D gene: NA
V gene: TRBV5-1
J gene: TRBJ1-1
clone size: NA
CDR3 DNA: TGCGCCAGCAGCCCGGGGGGGGGATTAAACACTGAAGCTTTCTTT
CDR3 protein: CASSPGGGLNTEAFF

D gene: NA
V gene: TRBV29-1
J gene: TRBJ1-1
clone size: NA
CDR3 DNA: TGCAGCGTTGTGGAGGGAGACACTGAAGCTTTCTTT
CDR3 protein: CSVVEGDTEAFF

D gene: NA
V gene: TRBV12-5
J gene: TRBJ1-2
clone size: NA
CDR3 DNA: TGTGCTAGTGGTTTGGACCGAGGACAGCTTCTTGTGCCCCCCCAAAACTATGGCTACACCTTC
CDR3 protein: CASGLDRGQLLVPPQNYGYTF

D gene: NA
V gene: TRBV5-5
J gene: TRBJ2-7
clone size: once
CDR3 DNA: TGTGCCAGCAGCTGGGGACATACCTCCTACGAGCAGTACTTC
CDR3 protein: CASSWGHTSYEQYF

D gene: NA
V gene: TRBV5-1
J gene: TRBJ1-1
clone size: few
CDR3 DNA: TGCGCCAGCAGCACTCGCCGGGACACTGAAGCTTTCTTT
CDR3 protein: CASSTRRDTEAFF

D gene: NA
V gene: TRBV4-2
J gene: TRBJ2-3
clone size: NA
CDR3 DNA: TGTGCCAGCAGCCAAGAGCAGCGGACTTGGGATACGCAGTATTTT
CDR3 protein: CASSQEQRTWDTQYF

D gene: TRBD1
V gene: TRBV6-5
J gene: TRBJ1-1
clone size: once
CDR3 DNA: TGTGCCAGCAGTTATTCCGGGACAGGGGGCGCGAGTGAAGCTTTCTTT
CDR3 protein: CASSYSGTGGASEAFF

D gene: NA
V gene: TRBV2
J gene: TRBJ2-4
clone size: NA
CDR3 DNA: TGTGCCAGCAGTGACAAACTAGCCAAAAACATTCAGTACTTC
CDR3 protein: CASSDKLAKNIQYF

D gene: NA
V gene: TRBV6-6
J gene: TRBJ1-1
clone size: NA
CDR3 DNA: TGTGCCAGCAGTATGTCTGTCGGCACTGAAGCTTTCTTT
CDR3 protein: CASSMSVGTEAFF

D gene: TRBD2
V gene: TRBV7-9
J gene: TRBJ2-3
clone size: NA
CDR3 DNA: TGTGCCAGCAGCTTTGTAGCGGGGGAAGATACGCAGTATTTT
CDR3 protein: CASSFVAGEDTQYF

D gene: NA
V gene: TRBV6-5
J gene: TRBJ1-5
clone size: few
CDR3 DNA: TGTGCCAGCAGTTTCCGGGGTCAGCCCCAGCATTTT
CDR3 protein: CASSFRGQPQHF

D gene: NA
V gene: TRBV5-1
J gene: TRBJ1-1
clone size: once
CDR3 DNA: TGCGCCAGCAGCTTGTCAGGTATGAACACTGAAGCTTTCTTT
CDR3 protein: CASSLSGMNTEAFF

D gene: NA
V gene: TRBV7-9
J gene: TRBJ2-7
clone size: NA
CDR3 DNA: TGTGCCAGCAACAAAATTGGTTGGTACTACGAGCAGTACTTC
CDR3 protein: CASNKIGWYYEQYF

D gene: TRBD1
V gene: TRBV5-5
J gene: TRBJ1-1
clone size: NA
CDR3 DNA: TGTGCCAGCAGCCGGGACAGCACGAACACTGAAGCTTTCTTT
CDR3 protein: CASSRDSTNTEAFF

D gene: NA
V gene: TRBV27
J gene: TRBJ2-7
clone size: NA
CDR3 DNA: TGTGCCAGCAGTTTATCCGGCAGGGCCTACGAGCAGTACTTC
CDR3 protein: CASSLSGRAYEQYF

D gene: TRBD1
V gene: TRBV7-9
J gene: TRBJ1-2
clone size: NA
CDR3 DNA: TGTGCCGGGACGACAGGGGGCGGCTACACCTTC
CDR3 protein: CAGTTGGGYTF

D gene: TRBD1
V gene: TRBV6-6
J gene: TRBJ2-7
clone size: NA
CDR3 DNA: TGTGCCAGCACTATCTCCCCAGTCGGGACAGGGATCGAGCAGTACTTC
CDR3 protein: CASTISPVGTGIEQYF

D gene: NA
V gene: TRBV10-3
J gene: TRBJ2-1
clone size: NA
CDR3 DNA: TGTGCCATCGAAGGGGAAATTTACAATGAGCAGTTCTTC
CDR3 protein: CAIEGEIYNEQFF

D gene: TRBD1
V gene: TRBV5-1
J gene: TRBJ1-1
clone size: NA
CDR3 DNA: TGCGCCAGCAGCCAAGGTCCGGGACAGGGACCGAACACTGAAGCTTTCTTT
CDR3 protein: CASSQGPGQGPNTEAFF